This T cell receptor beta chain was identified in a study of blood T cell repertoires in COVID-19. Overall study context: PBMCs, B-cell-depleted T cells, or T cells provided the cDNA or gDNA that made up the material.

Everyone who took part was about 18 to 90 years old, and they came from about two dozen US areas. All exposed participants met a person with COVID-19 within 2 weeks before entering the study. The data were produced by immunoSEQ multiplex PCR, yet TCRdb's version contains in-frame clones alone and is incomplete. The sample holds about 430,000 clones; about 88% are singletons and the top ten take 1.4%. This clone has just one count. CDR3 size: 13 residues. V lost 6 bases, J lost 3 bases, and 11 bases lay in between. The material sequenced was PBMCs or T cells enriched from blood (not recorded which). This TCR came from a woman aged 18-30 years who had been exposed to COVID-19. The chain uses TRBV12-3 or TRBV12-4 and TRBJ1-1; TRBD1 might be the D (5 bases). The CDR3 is CASRETGDTEAFF. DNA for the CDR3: TGTGCCAGCAGGGAAACAGGAGACACTGAAGCTTTCTTT.